This T cell receptor (beta chain) was captured in a study of CD8 T cells in Susac syndrome. Study-wide points: In Susac patients, clonal expansion was not detected in CD4+ cells.

Concerning this clonotype: Its antigen is still unknown.

Patients with Susac syndrome met diagnostic criteria defined recently for definite or probable disease. Reverse transcription used about 0.45 to 1 ug RNA and random hexamers. MiXCR, run by TCRdb on the immunoSEQ multiplex PCR reads, gives a single entry per CDR3 protein. The data show 95,000 to 150,000 distinct CDR3 sequences, approximately 96% seen once. This CDR3 has 13 residues. V was clipped by 6 bases and J by 3 bases; unmatched bases: 2. The sample comprised CD4+ T cells from PBMCs. This sequence was found in a human donor with Susac syndrome. This chain links TRBV12-3 or TRBV12-4 with TRBJ1-5; 7 nucleotides match TRBD1. CDR3 DNA sequence: TGTGCCAGCAGAGACAGGGCCAATCAGCCCCAGCATTTT. Its protein product is CASRDRANQPQHF.